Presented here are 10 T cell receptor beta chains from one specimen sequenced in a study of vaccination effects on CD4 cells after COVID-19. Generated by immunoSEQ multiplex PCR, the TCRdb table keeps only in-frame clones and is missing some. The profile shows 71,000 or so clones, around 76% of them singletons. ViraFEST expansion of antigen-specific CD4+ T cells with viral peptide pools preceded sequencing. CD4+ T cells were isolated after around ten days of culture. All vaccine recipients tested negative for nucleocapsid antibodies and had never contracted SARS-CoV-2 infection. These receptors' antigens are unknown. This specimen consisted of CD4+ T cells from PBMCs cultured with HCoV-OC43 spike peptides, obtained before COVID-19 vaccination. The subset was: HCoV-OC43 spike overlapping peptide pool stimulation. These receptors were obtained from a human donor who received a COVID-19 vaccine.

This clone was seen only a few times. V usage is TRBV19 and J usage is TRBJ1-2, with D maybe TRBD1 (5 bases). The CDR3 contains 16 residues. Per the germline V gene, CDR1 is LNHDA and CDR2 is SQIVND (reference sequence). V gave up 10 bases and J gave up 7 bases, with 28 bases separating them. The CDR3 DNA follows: TGTGCCACGGACACGGCCGGGGCCTGGGGGGAAAGTGGCTACACCTTC. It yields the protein CATDTAGAWGESGYTF. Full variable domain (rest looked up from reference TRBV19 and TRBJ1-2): DGGITQSPKYLFRKEGQNVTLSCEQNLNHDAMYWYRQDPGQGLRLIYYSQIVNDFQKGDIAEGYSVSREKKESFPLTVTSAQKNPTAFYLCATDTAGAWGESGYTFGSGTRLTVV.

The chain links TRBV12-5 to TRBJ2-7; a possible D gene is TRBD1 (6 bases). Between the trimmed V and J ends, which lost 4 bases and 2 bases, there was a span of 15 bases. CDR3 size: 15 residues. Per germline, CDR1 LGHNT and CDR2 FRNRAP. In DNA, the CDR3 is TGTGCTAGTGGTTCTCGACAGGTGGGCCCCTACGAGCAGTACGTC. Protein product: CASGSRQVGPYEQYV.

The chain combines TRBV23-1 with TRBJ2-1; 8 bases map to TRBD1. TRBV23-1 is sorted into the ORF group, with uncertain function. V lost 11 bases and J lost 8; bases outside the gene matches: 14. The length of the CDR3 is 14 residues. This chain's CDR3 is CASWRQGLTDEQFF. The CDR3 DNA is TGCGCCTCCTGGAGACAGGGGTTAACGGATGAGCAGTTCTTC.

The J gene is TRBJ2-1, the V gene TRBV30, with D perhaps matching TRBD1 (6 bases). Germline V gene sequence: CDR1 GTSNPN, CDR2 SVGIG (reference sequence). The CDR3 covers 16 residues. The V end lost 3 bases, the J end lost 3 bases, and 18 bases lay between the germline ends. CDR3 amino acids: CAWSRGWDTLYNEQFF. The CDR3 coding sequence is TGTGCCTGGAGCCGGGGCTGGGACACCCTCTACAATGAGCAGTTCTTC.

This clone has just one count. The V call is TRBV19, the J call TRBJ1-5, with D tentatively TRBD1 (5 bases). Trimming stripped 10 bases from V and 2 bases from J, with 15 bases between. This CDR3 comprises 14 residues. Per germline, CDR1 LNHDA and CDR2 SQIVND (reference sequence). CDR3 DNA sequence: TGTGCCACCACGAGCGCGACAGGCAATCAGCCCCAGCATTTT. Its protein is CATTSATGNQPQHF.

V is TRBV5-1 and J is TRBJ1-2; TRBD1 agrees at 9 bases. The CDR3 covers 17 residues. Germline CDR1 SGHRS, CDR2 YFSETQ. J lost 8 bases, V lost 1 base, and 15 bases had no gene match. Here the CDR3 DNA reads TGCGCCAGCAGCTTGTTGTCTGGATCGGGACAGGGTGAGGGCTACACCTTC. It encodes CASSLLSGSGQGEGYTF.

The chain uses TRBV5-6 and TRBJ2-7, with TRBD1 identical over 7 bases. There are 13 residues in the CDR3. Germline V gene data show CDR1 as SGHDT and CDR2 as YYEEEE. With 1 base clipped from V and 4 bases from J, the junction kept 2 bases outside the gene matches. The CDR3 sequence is CASSLTDRYEQYV. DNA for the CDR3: TGTGCCAGCAGCTTGACGGACAGGTACGAGCAGTACGTC.

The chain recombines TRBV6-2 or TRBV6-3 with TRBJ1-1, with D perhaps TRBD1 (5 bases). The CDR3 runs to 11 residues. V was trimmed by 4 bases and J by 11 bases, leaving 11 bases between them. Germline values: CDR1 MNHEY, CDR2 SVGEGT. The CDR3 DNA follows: TGTGCCAGCAGTTTGGGGGTTGGCGCTTTCTTT. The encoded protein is CASSLGVGAFF.

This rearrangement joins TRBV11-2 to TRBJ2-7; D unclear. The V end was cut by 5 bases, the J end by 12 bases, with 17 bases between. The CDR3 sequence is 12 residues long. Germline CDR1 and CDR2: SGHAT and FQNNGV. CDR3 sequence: CASSPDASALYV. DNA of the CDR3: TGTGCCAGCAGCCCCGATGCATCCGCCCTGTACGTC.

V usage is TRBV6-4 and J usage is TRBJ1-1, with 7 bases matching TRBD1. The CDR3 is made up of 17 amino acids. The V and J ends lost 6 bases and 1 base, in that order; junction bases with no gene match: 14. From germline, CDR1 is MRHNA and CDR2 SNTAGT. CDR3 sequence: CASRATGLSPSNTEAFF. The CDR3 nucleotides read TGTGCCAGCAGGGCGACAGGGTTATCACCCTCGAACACTGAAGCTTTCTTT.